One and the same sample provided the 14 T cell receptor beta chains below, sequenced in a study of blood T cell repertoires in COVID-19. This table comes from immunoSEQ multiplex PCR, and its TCRdb copy is limited to in-frame clones, with some not included. This table has roughly 41,000 clones, about four fifths appearing once. Sequencing input: peripheral blood. These receptors all stem from a woman of 80 years or more with acute or convalescent COVID-19.

V is TRBV19 and J is TRBJ2-2, with a tentative D call TRBD1 (7 bases). Germline CDR1 reads LNHDA; CDR2 reads SQIVND (reference sequence). CDR3 size: 17 residues. V lost 3 bases to trimming and J lost 5 bases, with 19 bases between them. The CDR3 region is CASSIRDGGGRTGELFF. CDR3 nucleotide sequence: TGTGCCAGTAGTATCAGGGACGGAGGGGGCCGTACCGGGGAGCTGTTTTTT.

This chain joins TRBV9 and TRBJ1-3; 7 positions match TRBD1. Germline CDR1 reads SGDLS; CDR2 reads YYNGEE. Germline trimming cut 4 bases from V and 1 base from J; bases unmatched to any gene: 8. This CDR3 region has 16 residues. Here the CDR3 reads CASSPGRDRSGNTIYF. The CDR3 DNA reads TGTGCCAGCAGCCCAGGCCGGGACAGATCTGGAAACACCATATATTTT.

This chain links TRBV18 with TRBJ1-6; D not resolved. CDR3 length equals 17 residues. Germline V gene data show CDR1 as KGHSH and CDR2 as LQKENI. V was clipped by 6 bases and J by 2 bases, with 17 bases between them. CDR3 region: CASSPERLSTYNSPLHF. CDR3 in DNA: TGTGCCAGCTCCCCCGAGCGGCTAAGCACCTATAATTCACCCCTCCACTTT.

This clone turned up a few times. The chain links TRBV24-1 to TRBJ2-3, with 7 bases fitting TRBD1. The germline V gene encodes CDR1 KGHDR and CDR2 SFDVKD. After removal of 4 bases from V and 1 base from J, the junction contained 4 bases not matched to a gene. The CDR3 length is 15 residues. CDR3 amino acids: CATSEPGQGTDTQYF. Written as DNA, the CDR3 is TGTGCCACCAGTGAACCCGGACAGGGCACAGATACGCAGTATTTT.

This CDR3 reads CASSSRTVEYGYTF. CDR3 nucleotides: TGTGCCAGTAGTTCTCGGACTGTGGAGTATGGCTACACCTTC. The chain carries TRBV19 and TRBJ1-2; D not certain. The germline CDR1 and CDR2 sequences are LNHDA and SQIVND (reference sequence). Trimming pared 5 bases from V and 5 bases from J, leaving 15 bases between. The CDR3 runs to 14 residues.

This clone was recorded a few times. This chain uses TRBV7-8 with TRBJ1-3; TRBD1 matches at 7 bases. Germline V gene sequence: CDR1 SGHVS, CDR2 FQNEAQ. The CDR3 spans 16 residues. Trimming cost V 4 bases and J 0 bases; bases outside gene matches: 6. Written as DNA, the CDR3 is TGTGCCAGCAGCTCGACAGGGTCCGACTCTGGAAACACCATATATTTT. Translating gives CASSSTGSDSGNTIYF.

V usage is TRBV7-3 and J usage is TRBJ1-4; possibly TRBD1 for D (5 bases). The V gene lost 2 bases and the J gene lost 4 bases, with 17 bases spanning the gap. CDR1 and CDR2 (germline): SGHTA, FQGTGA. The CDR3 spans 17 residues. DNA of the CDR3: TGTGCCAGCAGCTTAGTGCCAGGGAAAGACGGTAATGAAAAACTGTTTTTT. Translating gives CASSLVPGKDGNEKLFF.

In its sample, this clone was seen once. The chain is built from TRBV30 and TRBJ2-7; 9 bases agree with TRBD1. The CDR3 runs to 15 residues. The junction had 14 bases not matched to a gene; V was cut back by 2 bases and J by 9 bases. Germline V CDR1 and CDR2: GTSNPN, SVGIG (reference sequence). The CDR3 sequence: CAWSPPGTGTTRQYF. The CDR3 DNA is TGTGCCTGGAGTCCACCCGGGACAGGGACTACCCGGCAGTACTTC. Variable domain in full (rest from reference TRBV30 and TRBJ2-7): SQTIHQWPATLVQPVGSPLSLECTVEGTSNPNLYWYRQAAGRGLQLLFYSVGIGQISSEVPQNLSASRPQDRQFILSSKKLLLSDSGFYLCAWSPPGTGTTRQYFGPGTRLTVT.

The J gene is TRBJ2-3, the V gene TRBV27; possibly TRBD2 for D (5 bases). The CDR3 is 11 amino acids. V gave up 6 bases and J gave up 6 bases, with 7 bases separating them. Germline CDR1 MNHEY, CDR2 SMNVEV (reference sequence). CDR3 loop: CASRSGDTQYF. CDR3 nucleotide sequence: TGTGCCAGCAGGTCGGGGGATACGCAGTATTTT.

This clone appeared once. This rearrangement joins TRBV5-1 to TRBJ1-3; 8 nucleotides match TRBD1. The germline CDR1 and CDR2 sequences are SGHRS and YFSETQ. This CDR3 region has 12 residues. Unmatched junction bases numbered 3, after V lost 5 bases and J lost 8 bases. CDR3 sequence reads: CASSGQGDTIYF. The DNA for the CDR3 is TGCGCCAGCAGTGGACAGGGCGACACCATATATTTT.

This clone was seen once. V is TRBV7-2 and J is TRBJ2-3, with 11 bases that match TRBD2. The CDR3 runs to 15 residues. Germline loops: CDR1 SGHTA, CDR2 FQGNSA. V lost 5 bases to trimming and J lost 8 bases; unmatched junction nucleotides: 9. In nucleotides, the CDR3 is TGTGCCAGCAGCGCAGTTAGCGGGGGGGCTGGTACGCAGTATTTT. Translated, it gives CASSAVSGGAGTQYF.

This chain joins TRBV18 and TRBJ2-5; tentatively, D is TRBD1 (5 bases). The CDR3 contains 12 residues. The germline CDR1 and CDR2 sequences are KGHSH and LQKENI. Trimming pared 3 bases from V and 3 bases from J, leaving 5 bases between. The CDR3 here is CASSPREETQYF. The CDR3 DNA reads TGTGCCAGCTCACCCAGGGAAGAGACCCAGTACTTC.

V usage is TRBV4-1 and J usage is TRBJ1-2; no firm D call. Germline CDR1 MGHRA, CDR2 YSYEKL. The length of the CDR3 is 13 residues. V was trimmed by 4 bases and J by 5 bases, leaving 11 bases between them. In nucleotides, the CDR3 is TGCGCCAGCAGCCCCACAGCTCAATATGGCTACACCTTC. Protein: CASSPTAQYGYTF.

V gene TRBV5-4 combines with J gene TRBJ1-2; TRBD1 aligns across 8 bases. CDR3 length: 14 residues. Germline V lookup: CDR1 SGHNT, CDR2 YYREEE (reference sequence). V lost 2 bases to trimming and J lost 7 bases; unmatched junction nucleotides: 7. The CDR3 here is CASSFLDREGGYTF. The DNA for the CDR3 is TGTGCCAGCAGCTTCCTGGACAGGGAGGGTGGCTACACCTTC.